This entry lists 8 T cell receptor beta chains sequenced from one sample in a study of spatial heterogeneity in lung cancer. Study-wide findings and caveats: For expanded intratumoral alpha and beta TCRs, counts tracked tumor mutation counts.

TCRdb reprocessed the 5' RACE reads via MiXCR and lists one record per CDR3 protein. The top ten clones hold around 12% of a sample with 9,000 to 13,000 distinct CDR3 sequences, 12% of them seen once. These TCRs are of unknown antigen specificity. Time point reported: sample taken at primary tumor resection. The source was lung tumor tissue, collected at surgery. The source is a female donor with early-stage non-small cell lung cancer.

The chain carries TRBV5-1 and TRBJ1-6, with D hard to call. CDR3 length: 15 residues. Germline V gives CDR1 SGHRS, CDR2 YFSETQ. V dropped 2 bases and J dropped 5 bases, with 11 bases sitting between them. CDR3 in amino acids: CASSFRRDNNSPLHF. The CDR3 DNA sequence: TGCGCCAGCAGCTTCCGGCGGGATAATAATTCACCCCTCCACTTT.

In its sample, this clonotype is medium-sized (0.01 to 0.1%). The rearrangement uses TRBV5-8 and TRBJ2-7; D remains unclear. Germline-derived CDR1 and CDR2 are SGHTS and YDEGEE. The V and J ends lost 4 bases and 3 bases respectively, with 5 bases between them. This CDR3 is 11 amino acids long. CDR3 DNA: TGTGCCAGCAGCCCAGGCTACGAGCAGTACTTC. The encoded protein is CASSPGYEQYF.

This clonotype was counted at least ten times. V gene TRBV5-1 combines with J gene TRBJ2-7; a weak D match, TRBD1 (5 bases). CDR1 and CDR2 (germline): SGHRS, YFSETQ. This CDR3 is 14 amino acids long. Trimming removed 0 bases at V and 1 base at J, with 8 bases between. The CDR3 loop reads CASSLGGYSYEQYF. The CDR3 nucleotides are TGCGCCAGCAGCTTGGGGGGCTATTCCTACGAGCAGTACTTC.

This clonotype showed up just a few times. This chain joins TRBV5-1 and TRBJ2-3; the D call may be TRBD1 or TRBD2 (5 bases each). The germline V gene has CDR1 SGHRS and CDR2 YFSETQ. V lost 4 bases to trimming and J lost 4 bases, with 16 bases between them. The length of the CDR3 is 15 residues. CDR3 amino acids: CASSPVFGAADTQYF. The CDR3 DNA sequence: TGCGCCAGCAGCCCCGTTTTCGGGGCGGCAGATACGCAGTATTTT.

This clonotype was counted at least ten times. The chain employs TRBV28 and TRBJ1-5; D unclear. This CDR3 contains 15 residues. CDR1 and CDR2 from the germline V gene are MDHEN and SYDVKM. Deletions cut 8 bases from V and 0 bases from J, with 14 bases between. The CDR3 DNA sequence: TGTGCCAGCCACCGGGGAGGACCTAGCAATCAGCCCCAGCATTTT. This sequence encodes CASHRGGPSNQPQHF. Full variable domain (remainder filled in from reference TRBV28 and TRBJ1-5): DVKVTQSSRYLVKRTGEKVFLECVQDMDHENMFWYRQDPGLGLRLIYFSYDVKMKEKGDIPEGYSVSREKKERFSLILESASTNQTSMYLCASHRGGPSNQPQHFGDGTRLSIL.

This clonotype has at least ten counts. J is TRBJ1-3 and V is TRBV4-3, with TRBD1 matching over 9 bases. Unmatched junction bases numbered 7, after V lost 4 bases and J lost 0 bases. The CDR3 spans 17 residues. Germline loops: CDR1 LGHNA, CDR2 YSLEER. CDR3 amino acids: CASSRWTGASSGNTIYF. The CDR3 region has the DNA TGCGCCAGCAGCCGATGGACAGGGGCGAGCTCTGGAAACACCATATATTTT.

This clonotype came up many times. CDR3 sequence (DNA): TGTGCCAGCAGCTTAGCTCGGGGGCTAGCGGCCCAAGAGACCCAGTACTTC. Protein: CASSLARGLAAQETQYF. The chain uses TRBV7-8 and TRBJ2-5, with D possibly matching TRBD2 (7 bases). V was shortened by 0 bases and J by 1 base, with 15 bases between the two germline ends. From germline, CDR1 is SGHVS and CDR2 FQNEAQ. The CDR3 totals 17 residues.

The chain employs TRBV6-2 or TRBV6-3 and TRBJ1-2; no clear D gene. Germline CDR1 and CDR2: MNHEY and SVGEGT. The germline V and J ends were trimmed by 11 bases and 6 bases, with 13 bases remaining between them. The CDR3 is 11 residues long. The DNA for the CDR3 is TGTGCCGCCCGGGGTCGGGATGGCTACACCTTC. It translates to CAARGRDGYTF.